The entry below describes one T cell receptor beta chain. This sample is part of a study of cytomegalovirus exposure and HLA in healthy donors. The germline V gene encodes CDR1 GTSNPN and CDR2 SVGIG (reference sequence). The CDR3 runs 13 residues. V was trimmed by 2 bases and J by 1 base, leaving 7 bases between them. The PCR was carried out with 60 Vbeta primers and 13 Jbeta primers. Produced via immunoSEQ multiplex PCR; TCRdb's table is partial and in-frame only. The repertoire includes more than 80,000 clones, around nine tenths of them detected once, and over 8.5% sits in the top ten. The sample was PBMCs. The receptor was derived from a man aged 30-40 years in good health and CMV-seropositive. The J gene is TRBJ2-3, the V gene TRBV30; tentative D call: TRBD2 (6 bases). The CDR3 is CAWSRRGTDTQYF. CDR3 DNA: TGTGCCTGGAGTCGGAGGGGCACAGATACGCAGTATTTT. Filled out from reference TRBV30 and TRBJ2-3, the complete variable domain reads SQTIHQWPATLVQPVGSPLSLECTVEGTSNPNLYWYRQAAGRGLQLLFYSVGIGQISSEVPQNLSASRPQDRQFILSSKKLLLSDSGFYLCAWSRRGTDTQYFGPGTRLTVL.